Listed here is a single T cell receptor (beta chain). The CDR3 consists of 13 residues. V shed 0 bases and J shed 9 bases, with 9 bases lying between them. Assay: immunoSEQ multiplex PCR; the TCRdb copy retains only in-frame clones and omits some. Of roughly 100,000 clones listed, about 80% are singletons. This sample stems from a study of blood T cell repertoires in COVID-19. Study-level background: Acute-phase and convalescent COVID-19 samples originated in the United States, Italy and Spain. Sample material is recorded as cDNA or gDNA derived from T cells, B-cell-depleted T cells, or PBMCs.

V is TRBV12-3 or TRBV12-4 and J is TRBJ2-1; D remains unclear. This TCR derives from a man between 70 and 80 years old with acute or convalescent COVID-19. Sequencing was carried out using peripheral blood. In DNA form, the CDR3 reads TGTGCCAGCAGTTTAGCGCTCCAGGTTGAGCAGTTCTTC. Translating gives CASSLALQVEQFF.